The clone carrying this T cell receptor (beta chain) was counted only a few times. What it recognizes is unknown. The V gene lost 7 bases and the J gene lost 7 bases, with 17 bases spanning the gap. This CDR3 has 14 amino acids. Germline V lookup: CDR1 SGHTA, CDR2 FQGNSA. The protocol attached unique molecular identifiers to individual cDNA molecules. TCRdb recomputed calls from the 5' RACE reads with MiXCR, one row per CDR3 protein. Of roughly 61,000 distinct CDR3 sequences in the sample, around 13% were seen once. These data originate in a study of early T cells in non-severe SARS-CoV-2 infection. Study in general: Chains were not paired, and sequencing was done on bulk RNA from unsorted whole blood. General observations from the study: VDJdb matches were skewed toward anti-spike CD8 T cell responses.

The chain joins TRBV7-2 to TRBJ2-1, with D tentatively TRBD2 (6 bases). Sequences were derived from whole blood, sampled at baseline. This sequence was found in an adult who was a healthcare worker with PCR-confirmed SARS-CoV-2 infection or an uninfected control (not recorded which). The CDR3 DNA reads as TGTGCCAGCACCCCCCGGCGGGAAGGAAATGAGCAGTTCTTC. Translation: CASTPRREGNEQFF.